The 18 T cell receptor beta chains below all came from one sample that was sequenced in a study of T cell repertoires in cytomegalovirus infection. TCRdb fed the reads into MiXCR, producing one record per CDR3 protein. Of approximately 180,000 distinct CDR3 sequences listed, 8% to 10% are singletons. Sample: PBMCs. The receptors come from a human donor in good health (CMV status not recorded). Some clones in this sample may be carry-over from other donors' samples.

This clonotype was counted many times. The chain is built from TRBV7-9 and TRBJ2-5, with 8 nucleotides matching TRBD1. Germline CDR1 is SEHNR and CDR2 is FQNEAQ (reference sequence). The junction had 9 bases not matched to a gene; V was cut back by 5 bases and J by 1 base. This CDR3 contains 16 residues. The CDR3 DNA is TGTGCCAGCAGCCAAGGACAGGGAAATGTCCAAGAGACCCAGTACTTC. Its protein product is CASSQGQGNVQETQYF.

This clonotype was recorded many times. CDR3 nucleotide sequence: TGCAGTGCTCAACCGGGAGAGACCCACAATGAGCAGTTCTTC. This codes for CSAQPGETHNEQFF. The V gene is TRBV20-1, the J gene TRBJ2-1, with TRBD2 as a possible D gene (6 bases). The V gene lost 5 bases and the J gene lost 5 bases, with 16 bases spanning the gap. Per the germline V gene, CDR1 is DFQATT and CDR2 is SNEGSKA (reference sequence). The CDR3 spans 14 residues.

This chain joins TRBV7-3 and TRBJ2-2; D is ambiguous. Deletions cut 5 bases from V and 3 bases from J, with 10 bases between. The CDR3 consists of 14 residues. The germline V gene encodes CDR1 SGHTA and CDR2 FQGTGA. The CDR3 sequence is CASSAGGDTGELFF. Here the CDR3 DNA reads TGTGCCAGCAGCGCCGGTGGAGACACCGGGGAGCTGTTTTTT.

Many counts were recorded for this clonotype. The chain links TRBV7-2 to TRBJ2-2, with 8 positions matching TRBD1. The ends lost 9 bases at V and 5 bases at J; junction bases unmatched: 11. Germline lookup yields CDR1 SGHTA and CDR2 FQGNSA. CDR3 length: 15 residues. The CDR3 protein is CASQIQGVDTGELFF. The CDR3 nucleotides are TGTGCCAGTCAGATACAGGGGGTTGATACCGGGGAGCTGTTTTTT.

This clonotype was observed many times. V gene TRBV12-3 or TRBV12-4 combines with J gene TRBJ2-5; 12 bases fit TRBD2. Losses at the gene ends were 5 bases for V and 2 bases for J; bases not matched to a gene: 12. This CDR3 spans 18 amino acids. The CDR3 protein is CASSPDPRLAGEQETQYF. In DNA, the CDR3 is TGTGCCAGCAGTCCAGATCCGCGACTAGCGGGAGAACAAGAGACCCAGTACTTC.

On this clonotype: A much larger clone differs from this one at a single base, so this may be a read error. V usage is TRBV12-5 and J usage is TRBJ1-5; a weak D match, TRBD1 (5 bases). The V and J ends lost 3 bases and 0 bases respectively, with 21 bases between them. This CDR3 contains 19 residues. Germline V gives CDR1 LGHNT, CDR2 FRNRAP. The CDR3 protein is CASGFKSGALIYSNQPQHF. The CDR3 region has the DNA TGTGCTAGTGGTTTTAAATCCGGGGCTCTCATTTATAGCAATCAGCCCCAGCATTTT.

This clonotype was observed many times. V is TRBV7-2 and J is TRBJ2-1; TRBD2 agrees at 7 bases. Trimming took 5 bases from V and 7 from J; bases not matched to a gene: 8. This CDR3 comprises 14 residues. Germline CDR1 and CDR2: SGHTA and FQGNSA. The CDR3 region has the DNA TGTGCCAGCAGCCTATCAGCGGGAAAGAATGAGCAGTTCTTC. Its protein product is CASSLSAGKNEQFF.

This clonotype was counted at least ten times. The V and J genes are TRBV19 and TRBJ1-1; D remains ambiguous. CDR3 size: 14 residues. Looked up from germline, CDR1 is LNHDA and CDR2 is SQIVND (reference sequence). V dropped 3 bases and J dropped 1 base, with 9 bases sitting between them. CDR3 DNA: TGTGCCAGTAGTATGCCAGGACGGAACACTGAAGCTTTCTTT. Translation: CASSMPGRNTEAFF.

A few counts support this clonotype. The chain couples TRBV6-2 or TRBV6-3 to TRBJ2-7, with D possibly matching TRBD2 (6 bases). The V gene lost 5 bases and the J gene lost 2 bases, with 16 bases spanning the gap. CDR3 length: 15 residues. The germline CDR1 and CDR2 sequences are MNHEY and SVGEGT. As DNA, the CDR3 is TGTGCCAGCAGTGGGCGGGAACATAGTCCCTACGAGCAGTACTTC. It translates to CASSGREHSPYEQYF.

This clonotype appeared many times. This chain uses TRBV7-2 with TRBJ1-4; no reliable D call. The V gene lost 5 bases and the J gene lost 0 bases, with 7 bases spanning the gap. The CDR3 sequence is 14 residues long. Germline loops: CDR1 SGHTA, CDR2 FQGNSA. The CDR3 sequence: CASSQYATNEKLFF. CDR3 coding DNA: TGTGCCAGCAGCCAGTACGCAACTAATGAAAAACTGTTTTTT. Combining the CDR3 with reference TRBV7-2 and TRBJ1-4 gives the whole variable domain GAGVSQSPSNKVTEKGKDVELRCDPISGHTALYWYRQSLGQGLEFLIYFQGNSAPDKSGLPSDRFSAERTGGSVSTLTIQRTQQEDSAVYLCASSQYATNEKLFFGSGTQLSVL.

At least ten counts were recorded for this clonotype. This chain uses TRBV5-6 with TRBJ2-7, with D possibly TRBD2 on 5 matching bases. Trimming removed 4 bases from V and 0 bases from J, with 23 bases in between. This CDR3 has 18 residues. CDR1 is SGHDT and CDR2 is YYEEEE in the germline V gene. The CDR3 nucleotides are TGTGCCAGCAGCCCATTGACTAAGGAGACGAGGAGCTCCTACGAGCAGTACTTC. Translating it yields CASSPLTKETRSSYEQYF.

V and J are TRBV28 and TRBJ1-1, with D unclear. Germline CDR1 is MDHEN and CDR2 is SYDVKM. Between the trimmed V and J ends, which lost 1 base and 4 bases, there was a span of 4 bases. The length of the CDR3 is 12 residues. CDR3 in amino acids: CASSLSVTEAFF. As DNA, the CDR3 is TGTGCCAGCAGTTTATCTGTCACTGAAGCTTTCTTT.

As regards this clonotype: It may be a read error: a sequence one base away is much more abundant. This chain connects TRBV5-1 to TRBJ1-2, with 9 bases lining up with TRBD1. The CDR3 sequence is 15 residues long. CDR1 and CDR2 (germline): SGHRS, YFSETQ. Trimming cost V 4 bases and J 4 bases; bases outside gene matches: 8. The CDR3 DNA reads TGCGCCAGCAGCACAACAAAGACAGGGGGCTATGGCTACACCTTC. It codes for CASSTTKTGGYGYTF. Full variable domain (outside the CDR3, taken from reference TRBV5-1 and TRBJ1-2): KAGVTQTPRYLIKTRGQQVTLSCSPISGHRSVSWYQQTPGQGLQFLFEYFSETQRNKGNFPGRFSGRQFSNSRSEMNVSTLELGDSALYLCASSTTKTGGYGYTFGSGTRLTVV.

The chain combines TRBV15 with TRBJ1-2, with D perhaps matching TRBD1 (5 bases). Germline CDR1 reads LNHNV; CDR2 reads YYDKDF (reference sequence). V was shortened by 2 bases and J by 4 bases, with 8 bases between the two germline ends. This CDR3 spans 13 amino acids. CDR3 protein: CATSRRGGYGYTF. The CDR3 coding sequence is TGTGCCACCAGCAGAAGGGGTGGCTATGGCTACACCTTC.

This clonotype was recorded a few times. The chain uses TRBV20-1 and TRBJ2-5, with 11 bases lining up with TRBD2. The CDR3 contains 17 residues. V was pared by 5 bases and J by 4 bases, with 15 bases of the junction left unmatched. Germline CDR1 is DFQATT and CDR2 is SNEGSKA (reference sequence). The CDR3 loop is CSAPPTSGMGMLETQYF. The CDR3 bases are TGCAGTGCTCCACCGACTAGCGGGATGGGTATGTTAGAGACCCAGTACTTC.

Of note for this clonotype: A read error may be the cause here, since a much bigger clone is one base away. CDR3 DNA: TGTGCCTCGGGGCCGGAAACCTACGAGCAGTACTTC. Translated, it gives CASGPETYEQYF. The chain links TRBV28 to TRBJ2-7, with D possibly being TRBD1 or TRBD2 (5 bases each). V shed 11 bases and J shed 2 bases, with 13 bases lying between them. The CDR3 runs to 12 residues. Germline CDR1 is MDHEN and CDR2 is SYDVKM.

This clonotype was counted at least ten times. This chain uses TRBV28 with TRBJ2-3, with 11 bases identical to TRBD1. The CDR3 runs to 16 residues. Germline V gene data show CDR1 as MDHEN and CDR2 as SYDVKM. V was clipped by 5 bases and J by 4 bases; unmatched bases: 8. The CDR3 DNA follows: TGTGCCAGCAGTCTCTGGACAGGGGGCATCCCAGATACGCAGTATTTT. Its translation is CASSLWTGGIPDTQYF. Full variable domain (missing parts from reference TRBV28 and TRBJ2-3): DVKVTQSSRYLVKRTGEKVFLECVQDMDHENMFWYRQDPGLGLRLIYFSYDVKMKEKGDIPEGYSVSREKKERFSLILESASTNQTSMYLCASSLWTGGIPDTQYFGPGTRLTVL.

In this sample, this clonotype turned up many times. CDR3 nucleotide sequence: TGTGCCAGCAGTTTCCAGGGCAGTAGTGGAAACACCATATATTTT. Its translation is CASSFQGSSGNTIYF. The chain employs TRBV6-6 and TRBJ1-3; perhaps TRBD1 as D (5 bases). This CDR3 has 15 amino acids. Germline V gene lookup returns CDR1 MNHNY and CDR2 SVGAGI (reference sequence). V lost 4 bases, J lost 3 bases, and 13 bases lay in between.